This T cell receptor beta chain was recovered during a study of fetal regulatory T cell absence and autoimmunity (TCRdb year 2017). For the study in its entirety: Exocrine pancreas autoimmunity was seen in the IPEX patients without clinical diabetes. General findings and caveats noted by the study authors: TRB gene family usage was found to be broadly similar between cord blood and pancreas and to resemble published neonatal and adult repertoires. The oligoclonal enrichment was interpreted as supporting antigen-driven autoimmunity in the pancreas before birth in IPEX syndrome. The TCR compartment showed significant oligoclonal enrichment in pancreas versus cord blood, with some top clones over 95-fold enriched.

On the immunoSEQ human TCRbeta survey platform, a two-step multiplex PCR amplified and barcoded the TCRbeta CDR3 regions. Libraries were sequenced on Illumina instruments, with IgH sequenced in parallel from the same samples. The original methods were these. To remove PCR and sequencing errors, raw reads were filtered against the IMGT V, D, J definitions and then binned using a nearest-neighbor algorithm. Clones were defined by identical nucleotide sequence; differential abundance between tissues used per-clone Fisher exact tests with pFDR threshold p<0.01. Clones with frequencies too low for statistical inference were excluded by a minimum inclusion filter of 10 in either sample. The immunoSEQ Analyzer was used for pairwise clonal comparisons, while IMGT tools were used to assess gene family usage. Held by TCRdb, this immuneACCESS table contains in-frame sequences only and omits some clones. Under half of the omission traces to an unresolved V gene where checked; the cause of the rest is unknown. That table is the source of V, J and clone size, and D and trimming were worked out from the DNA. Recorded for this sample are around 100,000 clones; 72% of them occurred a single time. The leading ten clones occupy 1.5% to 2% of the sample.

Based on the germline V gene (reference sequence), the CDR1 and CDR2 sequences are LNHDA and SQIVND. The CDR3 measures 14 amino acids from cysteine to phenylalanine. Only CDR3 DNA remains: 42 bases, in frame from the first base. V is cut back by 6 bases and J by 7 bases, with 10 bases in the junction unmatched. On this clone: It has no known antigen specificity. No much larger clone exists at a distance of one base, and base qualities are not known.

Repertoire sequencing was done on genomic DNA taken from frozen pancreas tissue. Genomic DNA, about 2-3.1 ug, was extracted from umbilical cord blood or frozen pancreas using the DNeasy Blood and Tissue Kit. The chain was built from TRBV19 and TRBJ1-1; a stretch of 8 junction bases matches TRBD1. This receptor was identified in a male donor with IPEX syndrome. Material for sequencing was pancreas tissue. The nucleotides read TGTGCCAGTAGAAGAGGACAGGGAGCCTTTGAAGCTTTCTTT. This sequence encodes CASRRGQGAFEAFF.